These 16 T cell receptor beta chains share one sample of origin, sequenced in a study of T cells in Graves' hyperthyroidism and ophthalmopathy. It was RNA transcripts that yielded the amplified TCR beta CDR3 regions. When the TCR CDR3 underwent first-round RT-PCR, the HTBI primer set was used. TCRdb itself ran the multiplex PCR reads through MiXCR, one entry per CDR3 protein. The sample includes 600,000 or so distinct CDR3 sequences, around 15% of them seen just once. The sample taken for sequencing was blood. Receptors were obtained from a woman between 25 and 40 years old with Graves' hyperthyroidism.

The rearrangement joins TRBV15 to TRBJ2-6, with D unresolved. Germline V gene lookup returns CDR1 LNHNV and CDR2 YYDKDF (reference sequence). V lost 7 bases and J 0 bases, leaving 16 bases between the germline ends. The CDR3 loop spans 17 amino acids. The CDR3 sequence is CATTQNHQLSGANVLTF. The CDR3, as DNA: TGTGCCACCACCCAAAACCACCAACTCTCTGGGGCCAACGTCCTGACTTTC.

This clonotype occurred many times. In nucleotides, the CDR3 is TGTGCCAGCAGCTCCACACGCAGCACAGATACGCAGTATTTT. Translation: CASSSTRSTDTQYF. This rearrangement joins TRBV7-2 to TRBJ2-3, with D unresolved. The V end was cut by 4 bases, the J end by 0 bases, with 8 bases between. CDR3 length: 14 amino acids. The germline gives CDR1 SGHTA, CDR2 FQGNSA.

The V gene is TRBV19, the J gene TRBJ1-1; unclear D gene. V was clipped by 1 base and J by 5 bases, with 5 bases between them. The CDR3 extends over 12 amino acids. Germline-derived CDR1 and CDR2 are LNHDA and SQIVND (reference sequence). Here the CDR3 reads CASSIVWTEAFF. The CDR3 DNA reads TGTGCCAGTAGTATAGTGTGGACTGAAGCTTTCTTT. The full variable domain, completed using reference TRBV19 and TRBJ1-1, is DGGITQSPKYLFRKEGQNVTLSCEQNLNHDAMYWYRQDPGQGLRLIYYSQIVNDFQKGDIAEGYSVSREKKESFPLTVTSAQKNPTAFYLCASSIVWTEAFFGQGTRLTVV.

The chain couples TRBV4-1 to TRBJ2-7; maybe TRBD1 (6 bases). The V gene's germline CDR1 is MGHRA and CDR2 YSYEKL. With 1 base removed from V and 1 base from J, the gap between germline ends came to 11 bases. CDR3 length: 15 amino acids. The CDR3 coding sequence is TGCGCCAGCAGCCAAGTTACAGGGATGTCCTACGAGCAGTACTTC. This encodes CASSQVTGMSYEQYF.

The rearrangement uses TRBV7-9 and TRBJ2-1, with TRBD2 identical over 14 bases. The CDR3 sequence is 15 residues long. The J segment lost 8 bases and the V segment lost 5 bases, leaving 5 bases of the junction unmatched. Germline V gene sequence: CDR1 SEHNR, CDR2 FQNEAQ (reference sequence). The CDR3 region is CASSKGTSGSDEQFF. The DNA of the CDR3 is TGTGCCAGCAGCAAAGGGACTAGCGGGAGCGATGAGCAGTTCTTC.

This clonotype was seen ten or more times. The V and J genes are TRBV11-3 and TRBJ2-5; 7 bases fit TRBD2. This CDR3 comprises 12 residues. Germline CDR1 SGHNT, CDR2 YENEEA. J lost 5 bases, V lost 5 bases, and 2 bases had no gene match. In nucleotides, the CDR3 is TGTGCCAGCAGCGGGGAGGGGGAGACCCAGTACTTC. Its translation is CASSGEGETQYF.

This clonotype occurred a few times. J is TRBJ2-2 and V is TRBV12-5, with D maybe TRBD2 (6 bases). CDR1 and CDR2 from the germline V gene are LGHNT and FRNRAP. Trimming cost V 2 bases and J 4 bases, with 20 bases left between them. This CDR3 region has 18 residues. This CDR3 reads CASGLRYWGGTFTGELFF. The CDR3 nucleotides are TGTGCTAGTGGTTTGCGATATTGGGGCGGGACCTTCACCGGGGAGCTGTTTTTT.

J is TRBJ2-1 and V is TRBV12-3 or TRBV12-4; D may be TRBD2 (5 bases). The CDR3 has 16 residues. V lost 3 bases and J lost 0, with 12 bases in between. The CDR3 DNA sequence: TGTGCCAGCAGTTTGAGGGTCCTTAGCTCCTACAATGAGCAGTTCTTC. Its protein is CASSLRVLSSYNEQFF.

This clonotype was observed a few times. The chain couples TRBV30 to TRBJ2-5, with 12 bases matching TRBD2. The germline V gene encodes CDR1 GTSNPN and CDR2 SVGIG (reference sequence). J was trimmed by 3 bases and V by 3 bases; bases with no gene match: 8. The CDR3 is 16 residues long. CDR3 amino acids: CAWSATTSGSKETQYF. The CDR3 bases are TGTGCCTGGAGCGCTACGACTAGCGGGAGTAAAGAGACCCAGTACTTC.

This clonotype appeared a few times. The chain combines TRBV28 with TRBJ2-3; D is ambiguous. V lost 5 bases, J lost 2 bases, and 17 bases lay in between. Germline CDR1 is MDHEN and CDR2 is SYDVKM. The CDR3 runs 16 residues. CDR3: CASSTRSLTNTDTQYF. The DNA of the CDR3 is TGTGCCAGCAGTACCCGGTCCTTGACCAACACAGATACGCAGTATTTT.

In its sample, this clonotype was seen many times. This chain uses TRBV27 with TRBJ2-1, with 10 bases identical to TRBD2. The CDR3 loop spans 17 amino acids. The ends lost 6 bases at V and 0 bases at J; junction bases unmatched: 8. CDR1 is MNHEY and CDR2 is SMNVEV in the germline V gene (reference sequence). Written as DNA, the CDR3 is TGTGCCAGCAGACCCTTAAGCGGGAGGGCCTCCTACAATGAGCAGTTCTTC. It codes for CASRPLSGRASYNEQFF.

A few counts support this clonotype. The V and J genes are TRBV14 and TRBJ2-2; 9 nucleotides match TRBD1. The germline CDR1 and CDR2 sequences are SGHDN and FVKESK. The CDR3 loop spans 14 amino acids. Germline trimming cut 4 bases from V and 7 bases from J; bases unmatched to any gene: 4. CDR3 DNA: TGTGCCAGCAGCCCAAGGACAGGGGACGGGGAGCTGTTTTTT. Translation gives CASSPRTGDGELFF.

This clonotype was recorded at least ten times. In DNA, the CDR3 is TGTGCCAGCAGACCAGTCGGAGCGGTGCGGGATACGCAGTATTTT. The encoded protein is CASRPVGAVRDTQYF. The chain links TRBV7-8 to TRBJ2-3; weak D call: TRBD2 (5 bases). This CDR3 has 15 residues. V lost 6 bases and J lost 6, with 19 bases in between. Germline V gene sequence: CDR1 SGHVS, CDR2 FQNEAQ.

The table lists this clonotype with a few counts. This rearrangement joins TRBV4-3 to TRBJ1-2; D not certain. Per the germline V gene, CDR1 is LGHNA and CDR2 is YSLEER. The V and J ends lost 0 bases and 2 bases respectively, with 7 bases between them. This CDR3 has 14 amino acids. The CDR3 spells CASSQEDGNYGYTF. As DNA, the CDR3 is TGCGCCAGCAGCCAAGAGGACGGCAACTATGGCTACACCTTC.

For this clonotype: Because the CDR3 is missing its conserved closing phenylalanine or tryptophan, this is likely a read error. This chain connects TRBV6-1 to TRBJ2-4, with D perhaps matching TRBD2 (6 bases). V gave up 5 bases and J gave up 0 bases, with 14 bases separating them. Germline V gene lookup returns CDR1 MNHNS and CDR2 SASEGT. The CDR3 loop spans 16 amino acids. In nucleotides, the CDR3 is TGTGCCAGCAGTTCCAGGAGAGCGGGAGCCAAAAACATTCAGTACCTC. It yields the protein CASSSRRAGAKNIQYL.

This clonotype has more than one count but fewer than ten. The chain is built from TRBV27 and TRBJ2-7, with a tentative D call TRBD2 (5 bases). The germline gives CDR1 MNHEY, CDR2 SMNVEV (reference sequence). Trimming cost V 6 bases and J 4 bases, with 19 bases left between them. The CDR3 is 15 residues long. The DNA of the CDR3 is TGTGCCAGCAGACCTAGCCCGGGTAGTCTTTACGAGCAGTACTTC. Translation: CASRPSPGSLYEQYF.